This entry lists 3 T cell receptor beta chains sequenced from one sample in a study of CD8 T cells in Susac syndrome. An amount of RNA that ranged from 0.5 to 1 ug was reverse transcribed with random hexamers. From the immunoSEQ multiplex PCR reads, TCRdb called clonotypes with MiXCR, one entry per CDR3 protein. The sample records approximately 160,000 distinct CDR3 sequences, 80% to 95% being singletons. The sequenced sample was CD4+ T cells from PBMCs. Receptors originate from a human donor in good health.

For the CDR3, the DNA is TGTGCCAGCAGCGTAGTGTGGGGCAGCACGGAGACCCAGTACTTC. Encoded protein: CASSVVWGSTETQYF. The chain employs TRBV9 and TRBJ2-5; perhaps TRBD1 as D (5 bases). Trimming pared 0 bases from V and 5 bases from J, leaving 14 bases between. The germline CDR1 and CDR2 sequences are SGDLS and YYNGEE. The CDR3 extends over 15 amino acids.

The chain recombines TRBV4-1 with TRBJ1-3; no reliable D call. The V end lost 0 bases, the J end lost 0 bases, and 9 bases lay between the germline ends. The CDR3 is 16 residues long. CDR1 is MGHRA and CDR2 is YSYEKL in the germline V gene. In DNA form, the CDR3 reads TGCGCCAGCAGCCAAGACGGCCTCAGCTCTGGAAACACCATATATTTT. Protein: CASSQDGLSSGNTIYF.

The V and J genes are TRBV5-1 and TRBJ1-1; 12 bases match TRBD1. CDR3 length equals 15 residues. The V segment lost 3 bases and the J segment 7 bases; nucleotides outside the gene matches: 7. Germline lookup yields CDR1 SGHRS and CDR2 YFSETQ. The CDR3 region has the DNA TGCGCCAGCAGCTCAGGGACAGGGGGCAAGGTTGAAGCTTTCTTT. It codes for CASSSGTGGKVEAFF.